This TCR beta chain is drawn from a study of control samples from healthy donors and cancer patients. Profiling relied on immunoSEQ multiplex PCR, and the TCRdb table lists in-frame clones only, not all of them. The profile shows around 150,000 clones, nearly 96% of them singletons. The CDR3 runs to 16 residues. Trimming stripped 6 bases from V and 10 bases from J, with 22 bases between. The germline CDR1 and CDR2 sequences are SGHTA and FQGNSA. This receptor was taken from a woman between 25 and 40 years old in good health. The sample taken for sequencing was blood. The chain employs TRBV7-2 and TRBJ1-6; D perhaps matches TRBD1 (5 bases). Written as DNA, the CDR3 is TGTGCCAGCAGTTTACTGACCGGGACCCCCGTCTCACCCCTCCACTTT. Amino acids: CASSLLTGTPVSPLHF.